These 17 T cell receptor beta chains were all obtained from the same sample, sequenced in a study of blood T cell repertoires in COVID-19. Method: immunoSEQ multiplex PCR; TCRdb's copy keeps in-frame clones and lacks some. The table records around 81,000 clones, approximately 86% of them present only once. The sample was peripheral blood. The origin of the receptors is a woman in her sixties or seventies with acute or convalescent COVID-19.

The V gene is TRBV6-2 or TRBV6-3, the J gene TRBJ1-1, with D unresolved. Germline CDR1 and CDR2: MNHEY and SVGEGT. V lost 2 bases and J lost 5, with 6 bases in between. The CDR3 is 12 residues long. The CDR3 protein is CASSYLMTEAFF. The CDR3 nucleotides are TGTGCCAGCAGTTACCTAATGACTGAAGCTTTCTTT.

The gene calls are TRBV7-9 and TRBJ1-5; a possible D gene is TRBD1 (5 bases). CDR3 length equals 14 residues. The germline gives CDR1 SEHNR, CDR2 FQNEAQ (reference sequence). V lost 5 bases to trimming and J lost 3 bases, with 11 bases between them. The CDR3: CASSIGHFNQPQHF. CDR3 nucleotide sequence: TGTGCCAGCAGCATCGGACACTTCAATCAGCCCCAGCATTTT.

This chain links TRBV28 with TRBJ1-2, with 7 bases fitting TRBD1. The germline gives CDR1 MDHEN, CDR2 SYDVKM. The V and J ends lost 6 bases and 8 bases, in that order; junction bases with no gene match: 15. The CDR3 runs 15 residues. Here the CDR3 DNA reads TGTGCCAGCAGCTACAGGACAGGTAGTCTGAAGGGCTACACCTTC. The encoded protein is CASSYRTGSLKGYTF.

J is TRBJ2-7 and V is TRBV3-1 (or the pseudogene TRBV3-2), with D maybe TRBD2 (6 bases). The CDR3 has 16 residues. Trimming shortened V by 0 bases and J by 2 bases, and 14 bases separated the two germline ends. CDR1 LGHDT and CDR2 YNNKEL come from the germline V gene (reference sequence). CDR3 protein: CASSQEGRGLTYEQYF. In DNA, the CDR3 is TGTGCCAGCAGCCAAGAAGGGCGGGGATTAACCTACGAGCAGTACTTC.

The chain has TRBV9 and TRBJ2-5, with 9 nucleotides matching TRBD2. V shed 0 bases, J shed 4 bases, and the junction held 4 bases outside the gene matches. CDR3 length: 15 residues. Germline V gene lookup returns CDR1 SGDLS and CDR2 YYNGEE. The CDR3 region is CASSVATTSGETQYF. As DNA, the CDR3 is TGTGCCAGCAGCGTAGCTACGACTAGCGGAGAGACCCAGTACTTC.

J is TRBJ2-3 and V is TRBV11-2; 10 bases are a match to TRBD2. This CDR3 has 17 residues. Germline trimming cut 2 bases from V and 2 bases from J; bases unmatched to any gene: 7. Per the germline V gene, CDR1 is SGHAT and CDR2 is FQNNGV. CDR3 sequence (DNA): TGTGCCAGCAGCTTATTGATAGCGGGAGGATCCACAGATACGCAGTATTTT. Its protein is CASSLLIAGGSTDTQYF.

CDR3 coding DNA: TGTGCCAGCAGTTTAGGGGGAGCCGGGGAGCTGTTTTTT. Protein: CASSLGGAGELFF. This sequence joins TRBV12-3 or TRBV12-4 and TRBJ2-2, with D tentatively TRBD2 (5 bases). CDR3 size: 13 residues. V lost 1 base, J lost 6 bases, and 6 bases lay in between.

V is TRBV28 and J is TRBJ2-3; 11 nucleotides line up with TRBD2. There are 17 residues in the CDR3. Losses at the gene ends were 4 bases for V and 2 bases for J; bases not matched to a gene: 8. Per germline, CDR1 MDHEN and CDR2 SYDVKM. The CDR3 protein is CASSSLTSGGNTDTQYF. CDR3 sequence (DNA): TGTGCCAGCAGTTCCCTAACTAGCGGGGGAAACACAGATACGCAGTATTTT.

V and J are TRBV15 and TRBJ1-5; the D gene is possibly TRBD1 (5 bases). Germline-derived CDR1 and CDR2 are LNHNV and YYDKDF (reference sequence). This CDR3 region has 15 residues. The germline V and J ends were trimmed by 0 bases and 6 bases, with 12 bases remaining between them. The CDR3 coding sequence is TGTGCCACCAGCAGAGATCTAGGGGCAAGTCAGCCCCAGCATTTT. The encoded protein is CATSRDLGASQPQHF.

The V gene is TRBV3-1 (or the pseudogene TRBV3-2), the J gene TRBJ1-6, with 10 bases that match TRBD1. The CDR3 runs 18 residues. V lost 1 base and J lost 0; bases outside the gene matches: 3. Germline lookup yields CDR1 LGHDT and CDR2 YNNKEL (reference sequence). CDR3 protein: CASSQGTGGSSYNSPLHF. The CDR3 DNA is TGTGCCAGCAGCCAAGGGACAGGGGGGAGCTCCTATAATTCACCCCTCCACTTT.

This clone was seen just once. The V gene is TRBV18, the J gene TRBJ1-1, with D possibly being TRBD1 (5 bases). From germline, CDR1 is KGHSH and CDR2 LQKENI. There are 15 residues in the CDR3. Trimming removed 8 bases from V and 0 bases from J, with 16 bases in between. The CDR3 bases are TGTGCCAGCACGCCGGTCGGGACTTTGAACACTGAAGCTTTCTTT. Its translation: CASTPVGTLNTEAFF. Based on the CDR3 plus reference TRBV18 and TRBJ1-1, the full variable domain is NAGVMQNPRHLVRRRGQEARLRCSPMKGHSHVYWYRQLPEEGLKFMVYLQKENIIDESGMPKERFSAEFPKEGPSILRIQQVVRGDSAAYFCASTPVGTLNTEAFFGQGTRLTVV.

The rearrangement joins TRBV5-1 to TRBJ2-1; TRBD2 is a possible D gene (6 bases). The CDR3 runs 16 residues. V lost 0 bases to trimming and J lost 4 bases, with 14 bases between them. Germline V gene data show CDR1 as SGHRS and CDR2 as YFSETQ. The CDR3 sequence: CASSLATSSPYNEQFF. The CDR3 region has the DNA TGCGCCAGCAGCTTGGCTACTAGCTCGCCGTACAATGAGCAGTTCTTC.

This clone appeared a few times. This chain joins TRBV6-5 and TRBJ2-1; 10 bases are a match to TRBD2. The length of the CDR3 is 15 residues. The germline V gene encodes CDR1 MNHEY and CDR2 SVGAGI. V was clipped by 8 bases and J by 7 bases; unmatched bases: 11. The CDR3 region is CASCPSGRASNEQFF. The CDR3 coding sequence is TGTGCCAGCTGCCCGAGCGGGAGGGCCAGTAATGAGCAGTTCTTC.

CDR3 sequence: CASSLSANEKLFF. The CDR3 nucleotides read TGTGCCAGCAGCTTATCTGCGAATGAAAAACTGTTTTTT. The chain is built from TRBV7-2 and TRBJ1-4; no clear D gene. Trimming took off 2 bases at V and 5 bases at J, with 6 bases between the two ends. The CDR3 contains 13 residues. Germline assignment: CDR1 SGHTA and CDR2 FQGNSA.

Only one count was recorded for this clone. The genes are TRBV28 and TRBJ1-5; D is undetermined. The CDR3 is 15 residues long. The V gene's germline CDR1 is MDHEN and CDR2 SYDVKM. Trimming took off 6 bases at V and 0 bases at J, with 12 bases between the two ends. For the CDR3, the DNA is TGTGCCAGCAGACACCCGCAGGTTAGCAATCAGCCCCAGCATTTT. This encodes CASRHPQVSNQPQHF.

This clone has only a few counts. V is TRBV9 and J is TRBJ2-6; D ambiguous. V shed 1 base and J shed 3 bases, with 14 bases lying between them. Germline assignment: CDR1 SGDLS and CDR2 YYNGEE. The CDR3 is 17 amino acids. This CDR3 is CASSVRIQTGGANVLTF. The CDR3 DNA is TGTGCCAGCAGCGTAAGGATTCAAACGGGTGGGGCCAACGTCCTGACTTTC.

The chain uses TRBV5-1 and TRBJ1-4; weak D call: TRBD1 (6 bases). The CDR3 is made up of 21 amino acids. CDR1 and CDR2 (germline): SGHRS, YFSETQ. Between the trimmed V and J ends, which lost 0 bases and 0 bases, there was a span of 24 bases. The CDR3 coding sequence is TGCGCCAGCAGCTTGGCCCTTCGGACAGTAGTAACCTCGTCAACTAATGAAAAACTGTTTTTT. Its translation: CASSLALRTVVTSSTNEKLFF. Filled out from reference TRBV5-1 and TRBJ1-4, the complete variable domain reads KAGVTQTPRYLIKTRGQQVTLSCSPISGHRSVSWYQQTPGQGLQFLFEYFSETQRNKGNFPGRFSGRQFSNSRSEMNVSTLELGDSALYLCASSLALRTVVTSSTNEKLFFGSGTQLSVL.